The 10 T cell receptor beta chains below all came from one sample that was sequenced in a study of control samples from healthy donors and cancer patients. Only in-frame clones appear in the TCRdb table, and some are missing; sequencing was by immunoSEQ multiplex PCR. The profile shows just under 80,000 clones, roughly 89% of them singletons. Source material: PBMCs. These receptor sequences come from a woman in her sixties with head and neck cancer.

J is TRBJ1-6 and V is TRBV10-3; D is uncertain. Germline assignment: CDR1 ENHRY and CDR2 SYGVKD. The CDR3 sequence is 12 residues long. Trimming pared 8 bases from V and 8 bases from J, leaving 10 bases between. The CDR3, as DNA: TGTGCCATCGGGATCTCGGATTCACCCCTCCACTTT. Translated, it gives CAIGISDSPLHF.

This chain joins TRBV7-6 and TRBJ2-3; 10 bases fit TRBD2. The CDR3 runs 18 residues. The germline gives CDR1 SGHVS, CDR2 FNYEAQ. V lost 1 base and J lost 2; bases outside the gene matches: 9. The CDR3, as DNA: TGTGCCAGCAGCTTAGGATTAATTAGCGGGAGGTACACAGATACGCAGTATTTT. It codes for CASSLGLISGRYTDTQYF.

This rearrangement joins TRBV9 to TRBJ2-1; D possibly corresponds to TRBD1 (5 bases). V was pared by 0 bases and J by 14 bases, with 15 bases between. The CDR3 length is 13 residues. Per germline, CDR1 SGDLS and CDR2 YYNGEE. The CDR3 sequence: CASSVDQAQGKFF. The CDR3 bases are TGTGCCAGCAGCGTAGATCAGGCCCAGGGAAAGTTCTTC.

This clone was picked up a small number of times. The chain has TRBV7-9 and TRBJ2-1; D might be TRBD1 (7 bases). The CDR3 is 16 amino acids. V lost 3 bases and J 4 bases, leaving 16 bases between the germline ends. Looked up from germline, CDR1 is SEHNR and CDR2 is FQNEAQ (reference sequence). The CDR3 loop is CASSFFAGTEYNEQFF. CDR3 in DNA: TGTGCCAGCAGCTTTTTCGCGGGGACAGAATACAATGAGCAGTTCTTC.

The count of this clone is one. The chain's CDR3 is CASSSPRGTIYF. The CDR3 bases are TGTGCCAGCTCCAGCCCGAGGGGCACCATATATTTT. The rearrangement uses TRBV2 and TRBJ1-3, with D tentatively TRBD1 (5 bases). Germline V gene sequence: CDR1 SNHLY, CDR2 FYNNEI. The V end was cut by 8 bases, the J end by 9 bases, with 14 bases between. CDR3 length equals 12 residues. The full variable domain, completed using reference TRBV2 and TRBJ1-3, is EPEVTQTPSHQVTQMGQEVILRCVPISNHLYFYWYRQILGQKVEFLVSFYNNEISEKSEIFDDQFSVERPDGSNFTLKIRSTKLEDSAMYFCASSSPRGTIYFGEGSWLTVV.

The V call is TRBV18, the J call TRBJ1-3, with a possible D match to TRBD1 (5 bases). Germline V gene sequence: CDR1 KGHSH, CDR2 LQKENI. The length of the CDR3 is 16 residues. The V gene lost 4 bases and the J gene lost 0 bases, with 13 bases spanning the gap. The CDR3, as DNA: TGTGCCAGCTCACAGGACATCGAGAGCTCTGGAAACACCATATATTTT. This codes for CASSQDIESSGNTIYF.

The chain joins TRBV5-5 to TRBJ2-3; no definite D call. Trimming removed 2 bases from V and 3 bases from J, with 13 bases in between. CDR1 SGHKS and CDR2 YYEKEE come from the germline V gene (reference sequence). The CDR3 runs 15 residues. The CDR3 nucleotides read TGTGCCAGCAGCTTAGGACCCGACGAGACAGATACGCAGTATTTT. Protein sequence: CASSLGPDETDTQYF.

CDR3 in amino acids: CASRTRGVGELFF. CDR3 nucleotides: TGTGCCAGCAGGACTCGAGGGGTGGGGGAGCTGTTTTTT. The chain links TRBV28 to TRBJ2-2; D is tentatively TRBD1 or TRBD2 (5 bases each). This CDR3 spans 13 amino acids. V lost 6 bases to trimming and J lost 8 bases, with 13 bases between them. Germline loops: CDR1 MDHEN, CDR2 SYDVKM.

The genes are TRBV7-2 and TRBJ2-2, with TRBD1 matching over 8 bases. V shed 6 bases, J shed 8 bases, and the junction held 8 bases outside the gene matches. The CDR3 runs to 14 residues. Germline CDR1 is SGHTA and CDR2 is FQGNSA. CDR3 sequence (DNA): TGTGCCAGCAGTAATAGACAGGGGACGGGGGAGCTGTTTTTT. Translating it yields CASSNRQGTGELFF.

In this sample, this clone turned up a few times. The V gene is TRBV5-4, the J gene TRBJ1-5; possibly TRBD1 for D (5 bases). There are 15 residues in the CDR3. V was cut by 0 bases and J by 3 bases, with 10 bases left in between. The germline gives CDR1 SGHNT, CDR2 YYREEE (reference sequence). The CDR3 DNA is TGTGCCAGCAGCTTGGACGGACAAGCCAATCAGCCCCAGCATTTT. As protein: CASSLDGQANQPQHF.